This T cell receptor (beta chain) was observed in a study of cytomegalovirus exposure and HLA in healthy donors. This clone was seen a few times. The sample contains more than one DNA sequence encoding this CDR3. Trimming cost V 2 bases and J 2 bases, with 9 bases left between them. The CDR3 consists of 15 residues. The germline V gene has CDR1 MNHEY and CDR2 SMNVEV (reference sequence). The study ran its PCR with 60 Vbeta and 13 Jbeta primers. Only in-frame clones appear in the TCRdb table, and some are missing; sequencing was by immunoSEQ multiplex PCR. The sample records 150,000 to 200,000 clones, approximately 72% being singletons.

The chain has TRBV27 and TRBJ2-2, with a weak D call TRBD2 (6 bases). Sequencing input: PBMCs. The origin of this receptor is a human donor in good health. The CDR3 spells CASSLNGGNTGELFF. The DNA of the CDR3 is TGTGCCAGCAGTTTAAACGGGGGTAACACCGGGGAGCTGTTTTTT.